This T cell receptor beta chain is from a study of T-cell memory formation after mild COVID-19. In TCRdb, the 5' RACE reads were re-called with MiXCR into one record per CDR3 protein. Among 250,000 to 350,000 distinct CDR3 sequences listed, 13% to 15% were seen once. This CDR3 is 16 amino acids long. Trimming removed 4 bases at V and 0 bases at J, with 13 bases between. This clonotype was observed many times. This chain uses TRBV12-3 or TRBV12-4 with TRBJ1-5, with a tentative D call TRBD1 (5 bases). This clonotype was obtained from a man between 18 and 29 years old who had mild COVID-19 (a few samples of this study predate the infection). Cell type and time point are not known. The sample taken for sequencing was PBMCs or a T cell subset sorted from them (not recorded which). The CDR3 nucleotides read TGTGCCAGCAGTTACGCAGGGACTTATAGCAATCAGCCCCAGCATTTT. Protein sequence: CASSYAGTYSNQPQHF.